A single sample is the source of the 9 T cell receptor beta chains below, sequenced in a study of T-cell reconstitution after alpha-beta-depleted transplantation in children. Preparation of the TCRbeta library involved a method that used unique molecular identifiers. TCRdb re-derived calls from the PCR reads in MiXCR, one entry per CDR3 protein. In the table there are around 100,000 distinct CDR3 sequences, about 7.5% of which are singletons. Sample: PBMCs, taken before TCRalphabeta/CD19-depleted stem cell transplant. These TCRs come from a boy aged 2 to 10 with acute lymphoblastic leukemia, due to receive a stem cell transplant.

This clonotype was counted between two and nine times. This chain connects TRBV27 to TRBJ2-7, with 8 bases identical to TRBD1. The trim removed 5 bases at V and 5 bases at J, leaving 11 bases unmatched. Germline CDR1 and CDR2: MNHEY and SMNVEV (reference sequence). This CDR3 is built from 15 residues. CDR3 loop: CASSLSDRGSDEQYF. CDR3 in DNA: TGTGCCAGCAGTCTAAGTGACAGGGGATCGGACGAGCAGTACTTC.

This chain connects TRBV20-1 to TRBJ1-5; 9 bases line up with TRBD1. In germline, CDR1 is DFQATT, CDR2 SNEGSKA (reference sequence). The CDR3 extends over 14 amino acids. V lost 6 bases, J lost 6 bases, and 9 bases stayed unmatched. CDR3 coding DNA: TGCAGTGCCTCCGGACAGGGGCCGACTCAGCCCCAGCATTTT. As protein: CSASGQGPTQPQHF.

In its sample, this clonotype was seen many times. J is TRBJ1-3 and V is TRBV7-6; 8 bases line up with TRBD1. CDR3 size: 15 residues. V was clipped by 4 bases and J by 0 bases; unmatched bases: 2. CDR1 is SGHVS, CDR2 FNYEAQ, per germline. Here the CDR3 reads CASSSDRGSGNTIYF. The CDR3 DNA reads TGTGCCAGCAGCTCCGACAGGGGCTCTGGAAACACCATATATTTT. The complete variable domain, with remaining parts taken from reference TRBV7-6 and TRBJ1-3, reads GAGVSQSPRYKVTKRGQDVALRCDPISGHVSLYWYRQALGQGPEFLTYFNYEAQQDKSGLPNDRFSAERPEGSISTLTIQRTEQRDSAMYRCASSSDRGSGNTIYFGEGSWLTVV.

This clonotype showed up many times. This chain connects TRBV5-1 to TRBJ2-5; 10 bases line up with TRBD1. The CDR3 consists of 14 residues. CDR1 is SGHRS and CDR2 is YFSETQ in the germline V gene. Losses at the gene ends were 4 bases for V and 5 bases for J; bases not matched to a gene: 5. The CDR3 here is CASSPTGGLETQYF. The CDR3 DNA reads TGCGCCAGCAGCCCGACAGGGGGCCTCGAGACCCAGTACTTC.

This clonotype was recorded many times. This CDR3 reads CASSLAGQGGYTF. CDR3 DNA: TGTGCCAGCAGCTTAGCGGGACAGGGTGGCTACACCTTC. The rearrangement uses TRBV7-2 and TRBJ1-2, with 9 bases identical to TRBD1. The length of the CDR3 is 13 residues. With 0 bases clipped from V and 7 bases from J, the junction kept 0 bases outside the gene matches. The V gene's germline CDR1 is SGHTA and CDR2 FQGNSA.

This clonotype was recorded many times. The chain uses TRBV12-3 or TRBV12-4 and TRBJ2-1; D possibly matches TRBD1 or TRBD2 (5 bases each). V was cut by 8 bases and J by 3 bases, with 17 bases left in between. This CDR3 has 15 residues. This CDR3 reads CASGSLGTDYNEQFF. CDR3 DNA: TGTGCCAGCGGATCACTCGGGACCGACTACAATGAGCAGTTCTTC.

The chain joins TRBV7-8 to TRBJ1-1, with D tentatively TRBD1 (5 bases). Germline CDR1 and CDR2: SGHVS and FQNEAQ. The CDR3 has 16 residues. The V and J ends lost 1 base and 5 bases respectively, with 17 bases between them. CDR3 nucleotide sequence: TGTGCCAGCAGCTTAGTTCGCGGGGACGGTAGGACTGAAGCTTTCTTT. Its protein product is CASSLVRGDGRTEAFF.

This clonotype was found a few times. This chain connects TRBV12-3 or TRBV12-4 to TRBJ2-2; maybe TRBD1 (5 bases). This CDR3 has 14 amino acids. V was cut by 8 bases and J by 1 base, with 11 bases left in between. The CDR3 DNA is TGTGCCAGCGGACAAGTCAAGAACACCGGGGAGCTGTTTTTT. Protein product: CASGQVKNTGELFF.

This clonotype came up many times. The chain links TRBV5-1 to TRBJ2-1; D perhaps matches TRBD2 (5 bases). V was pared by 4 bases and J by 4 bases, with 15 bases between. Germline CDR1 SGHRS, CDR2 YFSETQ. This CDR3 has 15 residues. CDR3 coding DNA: TGCGCCAGCAGCCAAGGGTCGTTAGCGTACAATGAGCAGTTCTTC. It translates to CASSQGSLAYNEQFF.